This T cell receptor beta chain was captured by sequencing in a study of cytomegalovirus exposure and HLA in healthy donors. Overall study: Earlier, approximately 110 million unique TCR beta sequences were recovered from around 200 million T cells by an analysis.

About this clone: Its antigen is not known.

The PCR employed 60 Vbeta primers together with 13 Jbeta primers. Using immunoSEQ multiplex PCR, the repertoire was profiled, and TCRdb retains in-frame clones only, with some absent. Of a few hundred thousand clones listed, around 77% are singletons. General observations from the study: The study assumed roughly uniform donor sequencing depth for presence/absence analyses. Per published accounts, TCR beta sequences correctly predicted the HLA-A and HLA-B alleles of most subjects.

The sequenced sample consisted of PBMCs. This TCR was sampled from a woman aged 25 to 39 in good health and CMV-seronegative.

CDR3 sequence: CASSPNLGQDTDTQYF. The CDR3 DNA is TGTGCCAGCTCACCAAACCTTGGACAGGACACAGATACGCAGTATTTT. V usage is TRBV18 and J usage is TRBJ2-3; 7 bases align to TRBD1. Unmatched junction bases numbered 7, after V lost 2 bases and J lost 2 bases. CDR3 size: 16 residues. Germline V CDR1 and CDR2: KGHSH, LQKENI.